The next 25 T cell receptor beta chains were all read from a single sample in a study of molecular identifiers for immune sequencing clone quantification. TCRdb re-called the PCR reads through MiXCR, storing one row per CDR3 protein. The table has 460,000 or so distinct CDR3 sequences, about 25% seen once. What was sequenced was naive CD8+ T cells from blood, with Jurkat cell RNA spiked in. Subset given: FACS-sorted CD8+CD4-CCR7+CD45RA+ naive T cells. The receptors shown here come from a human donor in good health. Some libraries in this study had Jurkat cell RNA spiked in.

The chain links TRBV20-1 to TRBJ2-7, with D perhaps being TRBD1 or TRBD2 (7 bases each). With 4 bases removed from V and 5 bases from J, the gap between germline ends came to 18 bases. The CDR3 runs 14 residues. In germline, CDR1 is DFQATT, CDR2 SNEGSKA (reference sequence). In nucleotides, the CDR3 is TGCAGTGCTAAATACGACAGGGAGGGTGACGAGCAGTACTTC. Translated: CSAKYDREGDEQYF.

This clonotype occurred a few times. The rearrangement uses TRBV4-3 and TRBJ2-5; D is unresolved. The germline V gene has CDR1 LGHNA and CDR2 YSLEER. Trimming cost V 0 bases and J 0 bases, with 8 bases left between them. CDR3 size: 15 residues. The chain's CDR3 is CASSQEYANQETQYF. The CDR3 DNA sequence: TGCGCCAGCAGCCAAGAGTACGCGAACCAAGAGACCCAGTACTTC.

This clonotype was seen at least ten times. The genes are TRBV7-2 and TRBJ2-3; 12 positions match TRBD2. This CDR3 is 17 amino acids long. V lost 5 bases, J lost 2 bases, and 8 bases stayed unmatched. Germline V gene sequence: CDR1 SGHTA, CDR2 FQGNSA. The CDR3 coding sequence is TGTGCCAGCAGCGCTAGACTAGCGGGGGATTACACAGATACGCAGTATTTT. This codes for CASSARLAGDYTDTQYF.

This clonotype was recorded only once. The chain uses TRBV27 and TRBJ2-7; 9 bases are shared with TRBD1. The CDR3 extends over 16 amino acids. V trimming: 5 bases; J trimming: 4 bases; junction bases outside the gene matches: 12. Per germline, CDR1 MNHEY and CDR2 SMNVEV (reference sequence). CDR3 region: CASSLTQGAIRYEQYF. In nucleotides, the CDR3 is TGTGCCAGCAGTCTCACACAGGGGGCGATCCGATACGAGCAGTACTTC.

The gene calls are TRBV10-3 and TRBJ2-3, with 8 bases that match TRBD1. Trimming at V came to 2 bases and at J to 1 base, leaving 11 bases not matched to a gene. Germline-derived CDR1 and CDR2 are ENHRY and SYGVKD. This CDR3 is 18 amino acids long. CDR3: CAISEPEGLGQGTDTQYF. The CDR3 DNA reads as TGTGCCATCAGTGAGCCCGAAGGTTTGGGACAGGGCACAGATACGCAGTATTTT.

Concerning this clonotype itself: Possible read error: a much larger clone is one base away. As DNA, the CDR3 is TGCAGCGTTGAAAGAAATGCGGACACAGTATGTGGCTACACCTTC. This gives the protein CSVERNADTVCGYTF. V gene TRBV29-1 combines with J gene TRBJ1-2; D might be TRBD1 (5 bases). The germline V gene encodes CDR1 SQVTM and CDR2 ANQGSEA. This CDR3 is 15 amino acids long. Trimming cost V 2 bases and J 7 bases, with 20 bases left between them.

The chain recombines TRBV18 with TRBJ1-2; TRBD1 might be the D (5 bases). With 6 bases removed from V and 3 bases from J, the gap between germline ends came to 17 bases. CDR3 length equals 15 residues. Per the germline V gene, CDR1 is KGHSH and CDR2 is LQKENI. The CDR3 loop reads CASSVDGGRYYGYTF. The CDR3 nucleotides read TGTGCCAGCTCTGTGGACGGGGGACGTTACTATGGCTACACCTTC.

This clonotype was seen a handful of times. The V call is TRBV2, the J call TRBJ1-5; maybe TRBD1 (5 bases). CDR3 length: 15 residues. CDR1 is SNHLY and CDR2 is FYNNEI in the germline V gene. The ends were cut back, 8 bases at V and 5 bases at J, with 19 bases in the middle. The CDR3 DNA reads as TGTGCCAGCGAAGGTCGCAGGGTTAAGGATCAGCCCCAGCATTTT. Encoded protein: CASEGRRVKDQPQHF. The full variable domain, in which reference TRBV2 and TRBJ1-5 provide the parts outside the CDR3, is EPEVTQTPSHQVTQMGQEVILRCVPISNHLYFYWYRQILGQKVEFLVSFYNNEISEKSEIFDDQFSVERPDGSNFTLKIRSTKLEDSAMYFCASEGRRVKDQPQHFGDGTRLSIL.

This clonotype appeared a few times. The chain has TRBV7-6 and TRBJ2-7, with 13 bases identical to TRBD2. This CDR3 is built from 16 residues. Per the germline V gene, CDR1 is SGHVS and CDR2 is FNYEAQ. The V and J ends lost 6 bases and 5 bases, in that order; junction bases with no gene match: 10. This chain's CDR3 is CASSSKGLAGEDEQYF. The CDR3 coding sequence is TGTGCCAGCAGTTCTAAAGGACTAGCGGGGGAAGACGAGCAGTACTTC.

This clonotype was counted many times. V gene TRBV7-9 combines with J gene TRBJ1-1, with D unclear. The CDR3 has 11 amino acids. Germline loops: CDR1 SEHNR, CDR2 FQNEAQ (reference sequence). Trimming removed 6 bases from V and 6 bases from J, with 8 bases in between. CDR3 region: CASREGPEAFF. The CDR3 DNA is TGTGCCAGCAGGGAGGGCCCTGAAGCTTTCTTT. The full variable domain, its missing parts supplied by reference TRBV7-9 and TRBJ1-1, is DTGVSQNPRHKITKRGQNVTFRCDPISEHNRLYWYRQTLGQGPEFLTYFQNEAQLEKSRLLSDRFSAERPKGSFSTLEIQRTEQGDSAMYLCASREGPEAFFGQGTRLTVV.

The V call is TRBV9, the J call TRBJ2-1, with 7 bases lining up with TRBD1. The V segment lost 3 bases and the J segment 8 bases; nucleotides outside the gene matches: 11. From germline, CDR1 is SGDLS and CDR2 YYNGEE. CDR3 size: 15 residues. CDR3 sequence (DNA): TGTGCCAGCAGCGACGACAGGGAAGTCCGGGATGAGCAGTTCTTC. As protein: CASSDDREVRDEQFF.

Ten or more counts support this clonotype. CDR3 amino acids: CAIQASLDSPLHF. CDR3 DNA sequence: TGTGCCATACAAGCGAGCTTGGATTCACCCCTCCACTTT. V usage is TRBV6-6 and J usage is TRBJ1-6, with D hard to call. Per germline, CDR1 MNHNY and CDR2 SVGAGI (reference sequence). The V end was cut by 10 bases, the J end by 8 bases, with 15 bases between. The CDR3 is made up of 13 amino acids.

In its sample, this clonotype was seen many times. V is TRBV6-6 and J is TRBJ2-7, with a tentative D call TRBD1 (5 bases). The CDR3 has 14 residues. V shed 2 bases and J shed 2 bases, with 10 bases lying between them. Germline lookup yields CDR1 MNHNY and CDR2 SVGAGI (reference sequence). CDR3 loop: CASSYLDSTYEQYF. The CDR3 DNA reads as TGTGCCAGCAGTTACCTCGACAGTACCTACGAGCAGTACTTC.

The chain recombines TRBV30 with TRBJ1-4; D is unresolved. CDR3 length: 13 amino acids. Trimming cost V 4 bases and J 4 bases, with 10 bases left between them. Germline CDR1 GTSNPN, CDR2 SVGIG (reference sequence). The CDR3 DNA reads as TGTGCCTGGAACGCGGCCGTTAATGAAAAACTGTTTTTT. Encoded protein: CAWNAAVNEKLFF.

This clonotype was detected only a few times. In nucleotides, the CDR3 is TGTGCCAGCACTAGCGGGGGGTCATACAATGAGCAGTTCTTC. Translation gives CASTSGGSYNEQFF. The rearrangement joins TRBV7-9 to TRBJ2-1; 11 nucleotides agree with TRBD2. V was pared by 7 bases and J by 4 bases, with 3 bases of the junction left unmatched. CDR3 length: 14 residues. The germline CDR1 and CDR2 sequences are SEHNR and FQNEAQ (reference sequence). Looking up the rest from reference TRBV7-9 and TRBJ2-1 gives the full variable domain: DTGVSQNPRHKITKRGQNVTFRCDPISEHNRLYWYRQTLGQGPEFLTYFQNEAQLEKSRLLSDRFSAERPKGSFSTLEIQRTEQGDSAMYLCASTSGGSYNEQFFGPGTRLTVL.

This clonotype was found a few times. This chain joins TRBV7-6 and TRBJ2-2; D remains ambiguous. CDR1 is SGHVS and CDR2 is FNYEAQ in the germline V gene. The CDR3 has 15 residues. V shed 5 bases and J shed 9 bases, with 19 bases lying between them. The CDR3 region is CASSPPGLTGRELFF. The DNA for the CDR3 is TGTGCCAGCAGCCCCCCGGGCCTGACTGGTCGGGAGCTGTTTTTT.

This clonotype has a count of ten or more. This chain connects TRBV5-1 to TRBJ1-3, with 7 bases identical to TRBD1. Germline V lookup: CDR1 SGHRS, CDR2 YFSETQ. Trimming removed 1 base from V and 7 bases from J; junction bases left unmatched: 8. The CDR3 sequence is 15 residues long. The CDR3 coding sequence is TGCGCCAGCAGCTTGCCTACAGGGGTCGGCAACACCATATATTTT. This encodes CASSLPTGVGNTIYF. Based on the CDR3 plus reference TRBV5-1 and TRBJ1-3, the full variable domain is KAGVTQTPRYLIKTRGQQVTLSCSPISGHRSVSWYQQTPGQGLQFLFEYFSETQRNKGNFPGRFSGRQFSNSRSEMNVSTLELGDSALYLCASSLPTGVGNTIYFGEGSWLTVV.

This clonotype appeared a few times. V usage is TRBV30 and J usage is TRBJ2-7; 8 nucleotides line up with TRBD1. CDR1 is GTSNPN and CDR2 is SVGIG in the germline V gene (reference sequence). Germline trimming cut 4 bases from V and 3 bases from J; bases unmatched to any gene: 8. The CDR3 consists of 14 residues. Written as DNA, the CDR3 is TGTGCCTGGACCCGGACAGGGCTTAACTACGAGCAGTACTTC. Translation gives CAWTRTGLNYEQYF.

The sample holds a few counts of this clonotype. The chain recombines TRBV7-2 with TRBJ2-5; D gene uncertain. The V gene lost 1 base and the J gene lost 4 bases, with 16 bases spanning the gap. Germline V gene sequence: CDR1 SGHTA, CDR2 FQGNSA. The CDR3 length is 16 residues. CDR3 DNA: TGTGCCAGCAGCTTAGGGGTTCTATTGGTGAGAGAGACCCAGTACTTC. Encoded protein: CASSLGVLLVRETQYF.

V gene TRBV11-1 combines with J gene TRBJ2-7; no definite D call. V lost 5 bases and J 7 bases, leaving 12 bases between the germline ends. The germline V gene has CDR1 SGHAT and CDR2 FQDESV (reference sequence). The CDR3 has 12 residues. CDR3 sequence: CASSTSHIEQYF. CDR3 coding DNA: TGTGCCAGCAGCACCTCCCATATTGAGCAGTACTTC.

This clonotype was picked up many times. This chain joins TRBV29-1 and TRBJ2-2; a possible D gene is TRBD1 (6 bases). V lost 4 bases, J lost 6 bases, and 12 bases lay in between. The germline V gene encodes CDR1 SQVTM and CDR2 ANQGSEA. CDR3 length: 13 amino acids. The CDR3 spells CSVARGEAGELFF. CDR3 bases: TGCAGCGTTGCCAGGGGAGAGGCCGGGGAGCTGTTTTTT.

In its sample, this clonotype was seen many times. The chain carries TRBV12-3 or TRBV12-4 and TRBJ1-1, with no clear D. The CDR3 is made up of 14 amino acids. V lost 5 bases to trimming and J lost 4 bases, with 14 bases between them. The CDR3 here is CASSPTLPSTEAFF. In nucleotides, the CDR3 is TGTGCCAGCAGTCCGACCCTACCTTCCACTGAAGCTTTCTTT.

This clonotype was counted a few times. V is TRBV6-5 and J is TRBJ2-7; 9 nucleotides line up with TRBD2. V was clipped by 2 bases and J by 4 bases; unmatched bases: 9. This CDR3 has 16 amino acids. In germline, CDR1 is MNHEY, CDR2 SVGAGI. The CDR3 protein is CASSYRLAGAIYEQYF. In nucleotides, the CDR3 is TGTGCCAGCAGTTACAGGTTAGCGGGAGCGATTTACGAGCAGTACTTC.

This CDR3 reads CATSDWTSGIGNEQFF. CDR3 DNA: TGTGCCACCAGTGACTGGACTAGCGGGATTGGTAATGAGCAGTTCTTC. This chain joins TRBV24-1 and TRBJ2-1, with 12 bases lining up with TRBD2. CDR3 size: 16 residues. In germline, CDR1 is KGHDR, CDR2 SFDVKD. Losses at the gene ends were 4 bases for V and 7 bases for J; bases not matched to a gene: 7.

This clonotype has a handful of counts. V is TRBV5-4 and J is TRBJ1-4, with 10 bases lining up with TRBD1. V lost 6 bases and J lost 7; bases outside the gene matches: 9. CDR1 and CDR2 from the germline V gene are SGHNT and YYREEE (reference sequence). The CDR3 spans 15 residues. CDR3 in DNA: TGTGCCAGCACCCAAACCGGGACAGGGGTTGAAAAACTGTTTTTT. Protein sequence: CASTQTGTGVEKLFF.